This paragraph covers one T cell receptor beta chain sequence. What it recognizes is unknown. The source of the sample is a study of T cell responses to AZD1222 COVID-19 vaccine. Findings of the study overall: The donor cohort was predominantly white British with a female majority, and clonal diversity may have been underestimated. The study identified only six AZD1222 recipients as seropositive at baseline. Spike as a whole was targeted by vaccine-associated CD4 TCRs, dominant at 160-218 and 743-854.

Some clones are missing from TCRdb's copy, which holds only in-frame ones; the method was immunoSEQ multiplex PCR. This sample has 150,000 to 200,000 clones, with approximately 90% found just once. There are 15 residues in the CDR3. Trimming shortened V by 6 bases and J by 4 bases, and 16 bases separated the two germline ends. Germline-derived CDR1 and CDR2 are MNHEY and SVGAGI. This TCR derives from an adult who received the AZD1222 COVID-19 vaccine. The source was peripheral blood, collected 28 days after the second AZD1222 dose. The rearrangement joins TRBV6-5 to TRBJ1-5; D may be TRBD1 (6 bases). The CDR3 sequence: CASRLGQGLNQPQHF. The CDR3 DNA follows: TGTGCCAGCAGGCTTGGGCAGGGGTTGAATCAGCCCCAGCATTTT.